The 13 T cell receptor beta chains below all came from one sample that was sequenced in a study of beta chain features in type 1 diabetes. Reverse transcription of all isolated RNA meant that expressed TCRB transcripts were sequenced. Measured with immunoSEQ multiplex PCR; TCRdb has only the in-frame clones, and not every one. The repertoire includes 250,000 to 300,000 clones, approximately 25% of them detected once, and roughly 0.011% sits in the top ten. The antigens these receptors bind are not known. General observations from the study: Patients with Type 1 diabetes showed moderately but significantly shorter TCRB CDR3s in all four CD4+ subsets.

Specimen: naive CD4+ T cells from blood. These receptors came from a young woman with type 1 diabetes.

This clone has more than one count but fewer than ten. The CDR3 DNA is TGTGCCAGCTCACCGGGTTCCGGGAGGGAAGATGAGCAGTTCTTC. It is translated as CASSPGSGREDEQFF. This chain connects TRBV18 to TRBJ2-1, with 8 bases identical to TRBD2. This CDR3 is 15 amino acids long. Germline V gene lookup returns CDR1 KGHSH and CDR2 LQKENI. V lost 3 bases, J lost 8 bases, and 9 bases stayed unmatched. Drawing the rest from reference TRBV18 and TRBJ2-1, the complete variable domain is NAGVMQNPRHLVRRRGQEARLRCSPMKGHSHVYWYRQLPEEGLKFMVYLQKENIIDESGMPKERFSAEFPKEGPSILRIQQVVRGDSAAYFCASSPGSGREDEQFFGPGTRLTVL.

V is TRBV7-3 and J is TRBJ2-3, with D maybe TRBD2 (6 bases). V was trimmed by 2 bases and J by 0 bases, leaving 12 bases between them. The germline V gene encodes CDR1 SGHTA and CDR2 FQGTGA. The CDR3 length is 16 residues. This chain's CDR3 is CASSLSRGASTDTQYF. The CDR3 bases are TGTGCCAGCAGCTTATCTCGCGGGGCTAGCACAGATACGCAGTATTTT.

This clone came up a few times. The chain carries TRBV5-1 and TRBJ2-1, with 9 bases aligning to TRBD2. With 4 bases clipped from V and 4 bases from J, the junction kept 6 bases outside the gene matches. This CDR3 has 15 amino acids. In germline, CDR1 is SGHRS, CDR2 YFSETQ. CDR3: CASSGAGGAYNEQFF. In DNA form, the CDR3 reads TGCGCCAGCAGCGGGGCGGGAGGGGCGTACAATGAGCAGTTCTTC.

A few counts support this clone. The rearrangement joins TRBV19 to TRBJ1-5; 9 bases align to TRBD1. The CDR3 is made up of 15 amino acids. Germline V gene sequence: CDR1 LNHDA, CDR2 SQIVND (reference sequence). The V gene end was trimmed by 10 bases and the J gene end by 3 bases; junction bases not matched to a gene: 10. In DNA, the CDR3 is TGTGCCACCTCGGGAGACAGGGGGTACAATCAGCCCCAGCATTTT. As protein: CATSGDRGYNQPQHF. The entire variable domain, with the rest obtained from reference TRBV19 and TRBJ1-5, is as follows: DGGITQSPKYLFRKEGQNVTLSCEQNLNHDAMYWYRQDPGQGLRLIYYSQIVNDFQKGDIAEGYSVSREKKESFPLTVTSAQKNPTAFYLCATSGDRGYNQPQHFGDGTRLSIL.

The chain uses TRBV30 and TRBJ2-3, with D possibly TRBD1 on 5 matching bases. The germline gives CDR1 GTSNPN, CDR2 SVGIG (reference sequence). The CDR3 is made up of 15 amino acids. V shed 4 bases and J shed 6 bases, with 20 bases lying between them. The CDR3 DNA reads TGTGCCTGGACCCCGGACATCAGGCCTTTGGATACGCAGTATTTT. This encodes CAWTPDIRPLDTQYF.

This clone was counted only a few times. V gene TRBV5-4 combines with J gene TRBJ2-1; 10 bases match TRBD2. This CDR3 has 16 amino acids. J lost 9 bases, V lost 4 bases, and 13 bases had no gene match. Germline V gives CDR1 SGHNT, CDR2 YYREEE (reference sequence). As DNA, the CDR3 is TGTGCCAGCAGCCCTGGGCCGGGACTAGCGTTCGGTGAGCAGTTCTTC. This encodes CASSPGPGLAFGEQFF.

This rearrangement joins TRBV30 to TRBJ2-5; possibly TRBD1 for D (6 bases). The germline gives CDR1 GTSNPN, CDR2 SVGIG (reference sequence). This CDR3 spans 13 amino acids. The V gene lost 0 bases and the J gene lost 4 bases, with 9 bases spanning the gap. The CDR3 DNA follows: TGTGCCTGGAGTGTACTGGGGGCAGAGACCCAGTACTTC. It yields the protein CAWSVLGAETQYF.

This clone was picked up a small number of times. This chain connects TRBV6-6 to TRBJ2-1; 7 bases line up with TRBD2. Germline V gene sequence: CDR1 MNHNY, CDR2 SVGAGI (reference sequence). J lost 3 bases, V lost 10 bases, and 12 bases had no gene match. This CDR3 has 15 amino acids. The CDR3 spells CATQQTAGFYNEQFF. CDR3 DNA: TGTGCCACCCAACAAACAGCGGGATTCTACAATGAGCAGTTCTTC.

The genes are TRBV9 and TRBJ2-7; 11 bases are shared with TRBD2. V dropped 3 bases and J dropped 0; count of bases not matched to a gene: 2. Germline V gene lookup returns CDR1 SGDLS and CDR2 YYNGEE. The CDR3 loop spans 15 amino acids. As DNA, the CDR3 is TGTGCCAGCAGCGCGCTAGCGGGGGGCTCCTACGAGCAGTACTTC. Its translation: CASSALAGGSYEQYF.

This sequence joins TRBV21-1 and TRBJ2-2; the D segment call TRBD1 is taken from the table without a DNA check. TRBV21-1 corresponds to a pseudogene. The CDR3 has 16 residues. The DNA of the CDR3 is TGTGCCAGCAGCAAAACCCCGACAGGGAGAACCGGGGAGCTGTTTTTT. As protein: CASSKTPTGRTGELFF.

This clone has a handful of counts. The V call is TRBV18, the J call TRBJ2-5, with 7 bases identical to TRBD1. Per germline, CDR1 KGHSH and CDR2 LQKENI. J was trimmed by 1 base and V by 3 bases; bases with no gene match: 8. The CDR3 consists of 16 residues. DNA of the CDR3: TGTGCCAGCTCACCTCTTGCCAACAGGGGCCAAGAGACCCAGTACTTC. Translated, it gives CASSPLANRGQETQYF.

The chain employs TRBV5-1 and TRBJ2-7; D gene ambiguous. The germline V gene encodes CDR1 SGHRS and CDR2 YFSETQ. The V end lost 1 base, the J end lost 6 bases, and 8 bases lay between the germline ends. There are 12 residues in the CDR3. The CDR3 protein is CASSLLPGEQYF. For the CDR3, the DNA is TGCGCCAGCAGCTTGTTGCCGGGCGAGCAGTACTTC.

The chain is built from TRBV15 and TRBJ2-5; TRBD2 matches at 9 bases. The CDR3 loop spans 18 amino acids. From germline, CDR1 is LNHNV and CDR2 YYDKDF (reference sequence). With V trimmed by 0 bases and J by 5 bases, 13 bases remained unmatched. The CDR3 loop is CATSRDPGAAGGGETQYF. The DNA of the CDR3 is TGTGCCACCAGCAGAGATCCCGGAGCGGCGGGAGGGGGCGAGACCCAGTACTTC. The whole variable domain, filled in from reference TRBV15 and TRBJ2-5, reads DAMVIQNPRYQVTQFGKPVTLSCSQTLNHNVMYWYQQKSSQAPKLLFHYYDKDFNNEADTPDNFQSRRPNTSFCFLDIRSPGLGDTAMYLCATSRDPGAAGGGETQYFGPGTRLLVL.